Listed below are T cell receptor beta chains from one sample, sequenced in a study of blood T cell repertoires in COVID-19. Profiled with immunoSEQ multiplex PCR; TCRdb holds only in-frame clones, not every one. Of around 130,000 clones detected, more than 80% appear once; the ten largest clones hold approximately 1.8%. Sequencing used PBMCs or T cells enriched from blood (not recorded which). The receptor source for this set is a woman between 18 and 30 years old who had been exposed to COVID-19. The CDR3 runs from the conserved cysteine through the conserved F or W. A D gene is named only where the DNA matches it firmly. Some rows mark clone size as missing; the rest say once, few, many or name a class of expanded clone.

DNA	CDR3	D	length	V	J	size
TGTGCCAGCAGCTTAGGGGAGGGACTCAATCAGCCCCAGCATTTT	CASSLGEGLNQPQHF	-	15	TRBV7-8	TRBJ1-5	-
TGTGCCAGCAGCTTAGGGACTAGCGGGATCTCCTACAATGAGCAGTTCTTC	CASSLGTSGISYNEQFF	TRBD2	17	TRBV11-2	TRBJ2-1	-
TGTGCCAGCAGCTTAGGGGACAGGGAGCTGTTTTTT	CASSLGDRELFF	-	12	TRBV11-3	TRBJ2-2	-
TGTGCCAGCGAAACGAGCGGGAGCTCCTACAATGAGCAGTTCTTC	CASETSGSSYNEQFF	TRBD2	15	TRBV7-3	TRBJ2-1	-
TGTGCCAGCACCCTCCATAGGGGGCTAATCCTCTCTGGGGCCAACGTCCTGACTTTC	CASTLHRGLILSGANVLTF	TRBD1	19	TRBV27	TRBJ2-6	-
TGTGCTAGTGGGCTGAGTGTAGTTAGCGGTCCCTCCTACGAGCAGTACTTC	CASGLSVVSGPSYEQYF	-	17	TRBV12-5	TRBJ2-7	once
TGTGCCTGGAGTGTACATCAGGGTACGAATGAAAAACTGTTTTTT	CAWSVHQGTNEKLFF	-	15	TRBV30	TRBJ1-4	-
TGCGCCAGCAGCCAATTGGGCGTGAACACTGAAGCTTTCTTT	CASSQLGVNTEAFF	-	14	TRBV4-3	TRBJ1-1	-
TGCGCCAGCAGCACGGGGGGCTCCTATGGCTACACCTTC	CASSTGGSYGYTF	-	13	TRBV5-1	TRBJ1-2	-
TGCAGCGTCCGACCGGGACAGGGCCCTTACGAGCAGTACTTC	CSVRPGQGPYEQYF	TRBD1	14	TRBV29-1	TRBJ2-7	-
TGTGCCAGCAGGGTACAGGGAAACACCATATATTTT	CASRVQGNTIYF	-	12	TRBV28	TRBJ1-3	-
TGTGCCAGCAGTCTTCCCGGGGGCTCTGGAAACACCATATATTTT	CASSLPGGSGNTIYF	-	15	TRBV28	TRBJ1-3	few
TGCGCCAGCAGCTTGCCCGGGACAGGGGGCAATGGCTACACCTTC	CASSLPGTGGNGYTF	TRBD1	15	TRBV5-1	TRBJ1-2	-
TGTGCCAGCAGCCAAGAAGGATCTTGGGGACTAGCGGGAGTGAGGGCAGATACGCAGTATTTT	CASSQEGSWGLAGVRADTQYF	TRBD2	21	TRBV3-1/TRBV3-2	TRBJ2-3	-
TGCAGCGTTGTGGGACACATGACCAACGTCCTGACTTTC	CSVVGHMTNVLTF	-	13	TRBV29-1	TRBJ2-6	-
TGTGCCAGCAGTGAAATTAGCGCCAACTACGAGCAGTACTTC	CASSEISANYEQYF	-	14	TRBV6-1	TRBJ2-7	once
TGCGCCAGCGGACAGTTTACCTCTGGGGCCAACGTCCTGACTTTC	CASGQFTSGANVLTF	-	15	TRBV4-3	TRBJ2-6	-
TGTGCCAGCAGCCCCAGACTAGCGGGAGCAGGGAATGAGCAGTTCTTC	CASSPRLAGAGNEQFF	TRBD2	16	TRBV11-2	TRBJ2-1	few
TGTGCCAGCAGTTTAACGACTGGTAGCTCTGGAAACACCATATATTTT	CASSLTTGSSGNTIYF	-	16	TRBV27	TRBJ1-3	-
TGTGCCAGCAGTTTGGGACACAACTCTGGGGCCAACGTCCTGACTTTC	CASSLGHNSGANVLTF	-	16	TRBV6-2/TRBV6-3	TRBJ2-6	-
TGTGCCAGCAAGGACATCCCGATGAACACTGAAGCTTTCTTT	CASKDIPMNTEAFF	-	14	TRBV19	TRBJ1-1	-
TGTGCCAGCAGTCGACTAGCGGGAGCGTTTATAGATACGCAGTATTTT	CASSRLAGAFIDTQYF	TRBD2	16	TRBV6-6	TRBJ2-3	few
TGTGCCAGCAGCGTAGCTGGGGACTATTTAAACAATGAGCAGTTCTTC	CASSVAGDYLNNEQFF	TRBD2	16	TRBV9	TRBJ2-1	-
TGTGCCAGCAGTTTGCAGGGGTCGATCTACGAGCAGTACTTC	CASSLQGSIYEQYF	-	14	TRBV27	TRBJ2-7	-
TGTGCCAGCAGCTTAGAACAGGGGGCTGAGCAGTTCTTC	CASSLEQGAEQFF	TRBD1	13	TRBV13	TRBJ2-1	-
TGTGCCATCAGGGGACTAGCGGGCGGCAATGAGCAGTTCTTC	CAIRGLAGGNEQFF	TRBD2	14	TRBV10-3	TRBJ2-1	-
TGTGCCAGCAGACCTAGCGGGAGTGAGTACGAGCAGTACTTC	CASRPSGSEYEQYF	TRBD2	14	TRBV3-1/TRBV3-2	TRBJ2-7	-
TGTGCCAGCAGGGGGCTGTCGGGTGGCTACACCTTC	CASRGLSGGYTF	-	12	TRBV2	TRBJ1-2	-
TGTGCCAGCAGCCAAGAAGGACAGGGCGACTATGGCTACACCTTC	CASSQEGQGDYGYTF	TRBD1	15	TRBV4-2	TRBJ1-2	-
TGTGCCAGCAGCCTTTTAGCGGGAGGAACGAATTACGAGCAGTACTTC	CASSLLAGGTNYEQYF	TRBD2	16	TRBV3-1/TRBV3-2	TRBJ2-7	-
TGTGCCAGCACCTCTCTAGCTCGCGAGCAGTTCTTC	CASTSLAREQFF	-	12	TRBV6-5	TRBJ2-1	-
TGTGCCAGCAGCCAATGGGGGCTAGGTCTACGAGAGCAGTACTTC	CASSQWGLGLREQYF	-	15	TRBV3-1/TRBV3-2	TRBJ2-7	-
TGTGCCAGCAGCTTCAGACAGGGCACAGATACGCAGTATTTT	CASSFRQGTDTQYF	-	14	TRBV5-4	TRBJ2-3	-
TGTGCCAGCAGAGAGACAGGGACTAGGGGCTACAATGAGCAGTTCTTC	CASRETGTRGYNEQFF	-	16	TRBV5-8	TRBJ2-1	-
TGCGCCAGCAGTTATGGACAGGGAAGCACTGAAGCTTTCTTT	CASSYGQGSTEAFF	TRBD1	14	TRBV4-1	TRBJ1-1	-
TGTGCCAGCAGCTTCTTTACCGACAGAAGAGTTAATGAAAAACTGTTTTTT	CASSFFTDRRVNEKLFF	-	17	TRBV5-8	TRBJ1-4	-
TGTGCCACCAGTGATTCGACAGGGTCGGGAGAGACCCAGTACTTC	CATSDSTGSGETQYF	TRBD1	15	TRBV24-1	TRBJ2-5	-
TGTGCCAGCAGTTACACGACAGGGATCTACGAGCAGTACTTC	CASSYTTGIYEQYF	TRBD1	14	TRBV6-2/TRBV6-3	TRBJ2-7	-
TGTGCCAGCAGTTCCCGATGGTCTAGCGGGGTTAGAAACAATGAGCAGTTCTTC	CASSSRWSSGVRNNEQFF	TRBD2	18	TRBV28	TRBJ2-1	-
TGTGCCAGCAGCTTTCCCCGGACAACCGGAAACACCATATATTTT	CASSFPRTTGNTIYF	-	15	TRBV7-9	TRBJ1-3	-
TGTGCCAGCAGCCAAGATCGGTTGAAGCGGGAGGGCCCCTACGAGCAGTACTTC	CASSQDRLKREGPYEQYF	TRBD2	18	TRBV4-2	TRBJ2-7	-
TGCGCCAGCAGCTTGGTTGGGAGTAGGGCAGATACGCAGTATTTT	CASSLVGSRADTQYF	-	15	TRBV5-1	TRBJ2-3	-
TGTGCCAGCAGCCCACGCGCCGGGACTAGCGGGACAGAGACCCAGTACTTC	CASSPRAGTSGTETQYF	TRBD2	17	TRBV6-2/TRBV6-3	TRBJ2-5	few
TGTGCCACCAAAGAAAGACAGGATAGAGAGTACTTC	CATKERQDREYF	-	12	TRBV28	TRBJ2-7	-
TGTGCCAGCAGCTCCTACAGGGGCAAAAACATTCAGTACTTC	CASSSYRGKNIQYF	TRBD1	14	TRBV5-8	TRBJ2-4	-
TGTGCCAGTAGTATAGGAAGGGGCTCGGCCGGCTACACCTTC	CASSIGRGSAGYTF	-	14	TRBV19	TRBJ1-2	-